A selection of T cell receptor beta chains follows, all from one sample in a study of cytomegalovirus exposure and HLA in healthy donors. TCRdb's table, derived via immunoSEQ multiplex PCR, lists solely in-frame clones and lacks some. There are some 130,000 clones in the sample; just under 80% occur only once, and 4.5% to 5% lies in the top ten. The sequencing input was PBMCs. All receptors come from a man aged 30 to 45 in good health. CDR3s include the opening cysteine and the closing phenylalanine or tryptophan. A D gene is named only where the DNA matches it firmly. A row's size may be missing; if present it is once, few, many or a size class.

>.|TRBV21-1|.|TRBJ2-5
CASSKGREEEETQYF
TGTGCCAGCAGCAAAGGGAGGGAGGAGGAAGAGACCCAGTACTTC
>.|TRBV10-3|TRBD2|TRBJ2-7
CAIKPGTSGPYEQYF
TGTGCCATCAAACCCGGGACTAGCGGACCCTACGAGCAGTACTTC
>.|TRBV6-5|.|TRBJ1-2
CASSPDRPSFYGYTF
TGTGCCAGCAGTCCAGACAGGCCCTCCTTCTATGGCTACACCTTC
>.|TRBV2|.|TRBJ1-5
CATTRDTGSQPQHF
TGTGCCACCACCCGGGACACCGGGTCCCAGCCCCAGCATTTT
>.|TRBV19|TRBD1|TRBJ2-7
CASSIPGQVLYEQYF
TGTGCCAGTAGTATACCGGGACAGGTCCTCTACGAGCAGTACTTC
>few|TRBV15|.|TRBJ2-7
CATSRAAGEQYF
TGTGCCACCAGCAGGGCGGCCGGCGAGCAGTACTTC
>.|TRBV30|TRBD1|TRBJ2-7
CAWKAGTAHYEQYF
TGTGCCTGGAAGGCCGGGACAGCTCACTACGAGCAGTACTTC
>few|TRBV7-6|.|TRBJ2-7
CASSPYQQGSSYEQYF
TGTGCCAGCAGCCCTTATCAACAGGGAAGCTCCTACGAGCAGTACTTC
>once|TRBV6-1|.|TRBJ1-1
CASRDKGTEAFF
TGTGCCAGCAGGGACAAGGGTACTGAAGCTTTCTTT
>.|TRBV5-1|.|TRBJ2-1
CASSLGHRKEQFF
TGCGCCAGCAGCTTGGGACATCGGAAAGAGCAGTTCTTC
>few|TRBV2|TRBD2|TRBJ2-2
CASIPTSGRAGELFF
TGTGCCAGCATCCCGACTAGCGGGAGGGCCGGGGAGCTGTTTTTT
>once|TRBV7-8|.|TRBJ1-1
CASSPLTGNTEAFF
TGTGCCAGCAGCCCATTGACGGGGAACACTGAAGCTTTCTTT
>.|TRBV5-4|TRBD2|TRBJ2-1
CASSLGVAGGINEQFF
TGTGCCAGCAGCTTGGGTGTAGCGGGAGGTATCAATGAGCAGTTCTTC
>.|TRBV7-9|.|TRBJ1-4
CSSSLVVTNEKLFF
TGTTCCAGCAGCTTAGTCGTGACTAATGAAAAACTGTTTTTT
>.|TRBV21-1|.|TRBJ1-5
CASLEKGFSNQPQHF
TGTGCCAGCCTGGAGAAGGGGTTTAGCAATCAGCCCCAGCATTTT
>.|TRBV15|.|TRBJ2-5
CATSRAGWTQYF
TGTGCCACCAGCAGAGCAGGGTGGACCCAGTACTTC
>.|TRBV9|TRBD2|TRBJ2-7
CASSAGGGSHEQYF
TGTGCCAGCAGCGCCGGAGGCGGGAGCCACGAGCAGTACTTC
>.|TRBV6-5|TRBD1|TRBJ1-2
CASSLTGNYGYTF
TGTGCCAGCAGTTTGACAGGGAACTATGGCTACACCTTC
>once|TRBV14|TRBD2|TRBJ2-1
CASSQDPGTSDEQFF
TGTGCCAGCAGCCAAGATCCAGGGACTAGCGATGAGCAGTTCTTC
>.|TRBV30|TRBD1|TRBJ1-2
CAWSQGGYGYTF
TGTGCCTGGAGCCAGGGGGGCTATGGCTACACCTTC
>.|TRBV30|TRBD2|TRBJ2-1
CAWSVLAGRRNNEQFF
TGTGCCTGGAGTGTACTAGCGGGAAGGAGAAACAATGAGCAGTTCTTC
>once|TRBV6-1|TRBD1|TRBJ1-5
CASNSGTGGNQPQHF
TGTGCCAGCAACTCCGGGACAGGAGGGAATCAGCCCCAGCATTTT
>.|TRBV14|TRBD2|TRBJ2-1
CASSQDVGTSWGHNEQFF
TGTGCCAGCAGCCAAGATGTTGGGACTAGCTGGGGACACAATGAGCAGTTCTTC
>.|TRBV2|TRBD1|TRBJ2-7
CASNGQGGYEQYF
TGTGCCAGCAACGGACAGGGGGGCTACGAGCAGTACTTC